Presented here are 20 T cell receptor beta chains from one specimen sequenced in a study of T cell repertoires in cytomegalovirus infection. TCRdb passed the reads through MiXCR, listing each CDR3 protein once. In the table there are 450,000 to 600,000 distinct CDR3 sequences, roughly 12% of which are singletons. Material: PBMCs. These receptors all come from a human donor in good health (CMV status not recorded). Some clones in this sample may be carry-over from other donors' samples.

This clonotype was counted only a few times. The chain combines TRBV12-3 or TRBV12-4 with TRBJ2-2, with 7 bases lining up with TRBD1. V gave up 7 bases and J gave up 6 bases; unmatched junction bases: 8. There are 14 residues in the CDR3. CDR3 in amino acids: CASTILGGSGELFF. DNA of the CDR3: TGTGCCAGCACTATTCTAGGGGGCTCCGGGGAGCTGTTTTTT.

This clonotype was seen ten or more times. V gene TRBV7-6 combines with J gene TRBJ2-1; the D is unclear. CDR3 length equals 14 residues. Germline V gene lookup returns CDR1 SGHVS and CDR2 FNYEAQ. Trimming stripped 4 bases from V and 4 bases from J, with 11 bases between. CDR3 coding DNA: TGTGCCAGCAGCTCCGCCGGAGATTACAATGAGCAGTTCTTC. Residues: CASSSAGDYNEQFF.

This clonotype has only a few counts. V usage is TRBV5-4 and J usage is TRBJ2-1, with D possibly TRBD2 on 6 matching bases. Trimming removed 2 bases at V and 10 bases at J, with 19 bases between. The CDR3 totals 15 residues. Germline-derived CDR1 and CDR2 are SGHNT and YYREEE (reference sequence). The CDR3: CASSFERGGLREQFF. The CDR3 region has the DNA TGTGCCAGCAGCTTCGAGAGGGGAGGTCTTCGCGAGCAGTTCTTC.

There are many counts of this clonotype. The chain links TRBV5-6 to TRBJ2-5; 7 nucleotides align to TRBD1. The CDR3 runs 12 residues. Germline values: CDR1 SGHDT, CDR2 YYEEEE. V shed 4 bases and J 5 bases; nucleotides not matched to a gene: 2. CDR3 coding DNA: TGTGCCAGCAGCGTACAGGGGGAGACCCAGTACTTC. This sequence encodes CASSVQGETQYF.

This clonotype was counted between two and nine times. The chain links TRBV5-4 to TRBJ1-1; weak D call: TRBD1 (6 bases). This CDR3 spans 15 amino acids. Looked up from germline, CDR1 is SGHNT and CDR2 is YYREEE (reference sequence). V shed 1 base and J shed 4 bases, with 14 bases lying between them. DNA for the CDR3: TGTGCCAGCAGCTTGCGCGACAGGCCGGGCACTGAAGCTTTCTTT. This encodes CASSLRDRPGTEAFF.

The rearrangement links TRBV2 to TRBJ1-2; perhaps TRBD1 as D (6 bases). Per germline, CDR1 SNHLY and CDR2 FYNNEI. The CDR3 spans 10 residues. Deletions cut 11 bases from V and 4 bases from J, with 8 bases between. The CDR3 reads CAGGGYGYTF. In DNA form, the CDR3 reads TGTGCCGGAGGGGGCTATGGCTACACCTTC.

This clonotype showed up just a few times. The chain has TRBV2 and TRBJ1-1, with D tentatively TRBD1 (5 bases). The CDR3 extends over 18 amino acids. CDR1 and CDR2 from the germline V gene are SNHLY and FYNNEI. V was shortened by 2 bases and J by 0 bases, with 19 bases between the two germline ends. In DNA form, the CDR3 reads TGTGCCAGCAGTGAATCTCAGACAGCGTCCACCATGAACACTGAAGCTTTCTTT. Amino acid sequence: CASSESQTASTMNTEAFF.

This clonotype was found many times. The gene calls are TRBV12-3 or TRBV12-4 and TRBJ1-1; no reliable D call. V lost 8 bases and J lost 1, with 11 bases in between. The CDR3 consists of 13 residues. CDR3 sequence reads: CASGNHGNTEAFF. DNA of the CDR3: TGTGCCAGCGGAAACCACGGGAACACTGAAGCTTTCTTT.

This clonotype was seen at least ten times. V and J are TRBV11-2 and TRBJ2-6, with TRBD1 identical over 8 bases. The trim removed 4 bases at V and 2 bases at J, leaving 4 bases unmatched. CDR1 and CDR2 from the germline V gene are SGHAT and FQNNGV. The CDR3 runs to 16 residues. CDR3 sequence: CASSSGQGAGANVLTF. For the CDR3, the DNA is TGTGCCAGCAGCTCAGGACAGGGTGCTGGGGCCAACGTCCTGACTTTC.

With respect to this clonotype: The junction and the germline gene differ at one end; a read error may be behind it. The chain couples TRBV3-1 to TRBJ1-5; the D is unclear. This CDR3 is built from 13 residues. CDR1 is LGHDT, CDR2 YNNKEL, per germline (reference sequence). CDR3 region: CASSQDRDQPRHF. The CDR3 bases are TGTGCCAGCAGCCAAGATAGAGATCAGCCCCGGCATTTT.

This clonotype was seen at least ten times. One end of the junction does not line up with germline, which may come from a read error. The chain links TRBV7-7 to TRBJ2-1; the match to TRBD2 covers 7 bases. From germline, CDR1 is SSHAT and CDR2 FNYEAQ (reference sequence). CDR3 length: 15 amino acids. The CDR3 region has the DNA TGTGCTAGCAGCCGTACTAGCGAAGCCTACAATGAGCAGTTCTTC. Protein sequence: CASSRTSEAYNEQFF.

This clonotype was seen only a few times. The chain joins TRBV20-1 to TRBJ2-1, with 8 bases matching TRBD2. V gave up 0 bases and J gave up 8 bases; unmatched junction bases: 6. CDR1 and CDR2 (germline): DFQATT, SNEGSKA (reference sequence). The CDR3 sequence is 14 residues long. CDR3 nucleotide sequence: TGCAGTGCTAGAGAGGGGACTAGTTTGGATGAGCAGTTCTTC. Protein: CSAREGTSLDEQFF.

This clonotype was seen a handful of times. The CDR3 DNA reads TGTGCCAGTAAGGGGGGCCGGGAGACCCAGTACTTC. The encoded protein is CASKGGRETQYF. V and J are TRBV19 and TRBJ2-5; D is tentatively TRBD1 or TRBD2 (6 bases each). The V gene's germline CDR1 is LNHDA and CDR2 SQIVND (reference sequence). Trimming took off 7 bases at V and 5 bases at J, with 11 bases between the two ends. The CDR3 is 12 residues long.

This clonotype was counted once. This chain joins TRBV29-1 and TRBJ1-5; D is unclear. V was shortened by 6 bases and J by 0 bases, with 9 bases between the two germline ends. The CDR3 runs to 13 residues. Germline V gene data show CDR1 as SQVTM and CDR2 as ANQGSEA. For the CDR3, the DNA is TGCAGCGTCTCCCTACATAGCAATCAGCCCCAGCATTTT. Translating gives CSVSLHSNQPQHF.

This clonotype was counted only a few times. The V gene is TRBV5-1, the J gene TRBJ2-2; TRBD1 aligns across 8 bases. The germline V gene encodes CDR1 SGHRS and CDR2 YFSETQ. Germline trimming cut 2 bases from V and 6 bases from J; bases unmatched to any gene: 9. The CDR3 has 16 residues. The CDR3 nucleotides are TGCGCCAGCAGCTTCTCCGGACAGGGATGGTCCGGGGAGCTGTTTTTT. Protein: CASSFSGQGWSGELFF.

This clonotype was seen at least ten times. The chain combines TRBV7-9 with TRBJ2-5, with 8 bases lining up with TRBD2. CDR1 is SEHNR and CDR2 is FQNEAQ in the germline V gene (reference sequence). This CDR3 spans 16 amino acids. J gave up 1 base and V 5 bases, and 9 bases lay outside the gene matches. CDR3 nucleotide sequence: TGTGCCAGCAGCATCGGAGCGGGGGACGTCCAAGAGACCCAGTACTTC. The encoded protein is CASSIGAGDVQETQYF.

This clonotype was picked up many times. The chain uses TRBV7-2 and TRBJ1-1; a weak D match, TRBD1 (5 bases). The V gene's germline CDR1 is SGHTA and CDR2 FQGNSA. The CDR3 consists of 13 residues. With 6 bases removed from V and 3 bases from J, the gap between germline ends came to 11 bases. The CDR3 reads CASSWGSYTEAFF. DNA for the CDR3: TGTGCCAGCAGTTGGGGGTCGTACACTGAAGCTTTCTTT.

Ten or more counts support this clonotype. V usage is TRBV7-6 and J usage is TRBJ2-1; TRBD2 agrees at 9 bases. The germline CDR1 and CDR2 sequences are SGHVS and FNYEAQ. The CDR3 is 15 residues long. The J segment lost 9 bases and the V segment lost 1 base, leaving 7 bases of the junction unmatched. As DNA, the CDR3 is TGTGCCAGCAGCTTAGGGACTAGCGAAGTCACTGAGCAGTTCTTC. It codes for CASSLGTSEVTEQFF.

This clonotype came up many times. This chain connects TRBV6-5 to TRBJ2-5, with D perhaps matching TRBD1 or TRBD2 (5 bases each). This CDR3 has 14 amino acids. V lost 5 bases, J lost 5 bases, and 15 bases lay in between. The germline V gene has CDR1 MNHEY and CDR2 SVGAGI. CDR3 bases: TGTGCCAGCAGTCAGGGACGGCACGGGGAGACCCAGTACTTC. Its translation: CASSQGRHGETQYF.

The CDR3 loop reads CSVGWATNEKLFF. In DNA form, the CDR3 reads TGCAGCGTTGGATGGGCAACTAATGAAAAACTGTTTTTT. This rearrangement joins TRBV29-1 to TRBJ1-4, with unresolved D. The V end lost 4 bases, the J end lost 0 bases, and 6 bases lay between the germline ends. CDR3 length: 13 residues. The germline V gene has CDR1 SQVTM and CDR2 ANQGSEA.